Below, 10 T cell receptor beta chains from the same sample are listed, as sequenced in a study of human T cells and chemical hapten exposure. Specified time point: healthy volunteer bleed at 2 weeks. Total RNA was isolated from unfractionated whole blood. Each CDR3 protein gets one entry after TCRdb re-called the RACE reads with MiXCR. The sample records around 130,000 distinct CDR3 sequences, approximately 10% being singletons. Material for sequencing was whole blood. The receptors were sampled from a male donor in good health. Some clones in this sample may be carry-over from other donors' samples.

This clonotype was recorded a few times. The chain recombines TRBV7-9 with TRBJ1-1, with unresolved D. CDR1 is SEHNR, CDR2 FQNEAQ, per germline (reference sequence). The CDR3 length is 13 residues. Trimming removed 5 bases from V and 6 bases from J, with 13 bases in between. CDR3 nucleotide sequence: TGTGCCAGCAGCGGCCGGACGTCATCTGAAGCTTTCTTT. This gives the protein CASSGRTSSEAFF.

There are a few counts of this clonotype. J is TRBJ1-4 and V is TRBV7-7, with D possibly matching TRBD1 (6 bases). The V and J ends lost 5 bases and 0 bases respectively, with 10 bases between them. The CDR3 runs to 15 residues. From germline, CDR1 is SSHAT and CDR2 FNYEAQ (reference sequence). The CDR3 region has the DNA TGTGCCAGCAGCCGTGGGACATCAACTAATGAAAAACTGTTTTTT. This encodes CASSRGTSTNEKLFF.

This clonotype was found many times. V gene TRBV10-3 combines with J gene TRBJ2-7; maybe TRBD2 (7 bases). Trimming shortened V by 6 bases and J by 6 bases, and 15 bases separated the two germline ends. The CDR3 sequence is 13 residues long. Germline values: CDR1 ENHRY, CDR2 SYGVKD. Written as DNA, the CDR3 is TGTGCCATCAGCCCAAAAAGGGGGGGCGAGCAGTACTTC. Its protein is CAISPKRGGEQYF.

The rearrangement joins TRBV5-1 to TRBJ2-7, with TRBD1 matching over 7 bases. The length of the CDR3 is 14 residues. The germline V gene has CDR1 SGHRS and CDR2 YFSETQ. Trimming removed 0 bases from V and 0 bases from J; junction bases left unmatched: 0. The CDR3 DNA follows: TGCGCCAGCAGCTTGGGGGACAGCTCCTACGAGCAGTACTTC. As protein: CASSLGDSSYEQYF.

This clonotype was seen more than once but under ten times. The chain couples TRBV19 to TRBJ2-3, with TRBD1 matching over 7 bases. Germline values: CDR1 LNHDA, CDR2 SQIVND (reference sequence). With V trimmed by 5 bases and J by 3 bases, 11 bases remained unmatched. The CDR3 covers 16 residues. The CDR3 reads CASSAQTGYATDTQYF. The CDR3 DNA reads as TGTGCCAGTAGTGCCCAGACAGGGTACGCGACAGATACGCAGTATTTT.

Here the CDR3 reads CASGGPSGSRGQFF. CDR3 nucleotide sequence: TGCGCCAGCGGCGGGCCTAGCGGGAGTCGTGGGCAGTTCTTC. The J gene is TRBJ2-1, the V gene TRBV4-1, with 10 bases aligning to TRBD2. V dropped 8 bases and J dropped 12; count of bases not matched to a gene: 13. The CDR3 contains 14 residues. In germline, CDR1 is MGHRA, CDR2 YSYEKL.

This clonotype has a count of ten or more. The gene calls are TRBV19 and TRBJ2-7; D may be TRBD1 or TRBD2 (5 bases each). Trimming took 4 bases from V and 6 from J, leaving 10 bases between them. Germline V gives CDR1 LNHDA, CDR2 SQIVND (reference sequence). This CDR3 contains 12 residues. The CDR3 DNA follows: TGTGCCAGTAGTAACCACGGGGCCGAGCAGTACTTC. Encoded protein: CASSNHGAEQYF.

This clonotype showed up just a few times. This sequence joins TRBV14 and TRBJ2-7; D unresolved. The CDR3 sequence is 13 residues long. V was clipped by 3 bases and J by 3 bases, with 9 bases between them. Germline values: CDR1 SGHDN, CDR2 FVKESK. In DNA, the CDR3 is TGTGCCAGCAGCCACACGGTGGTCTACGAGCAGTACTTC. Translating gives CASSHTVVYEQYF.

The chain employs TRBV5-4 and TRBJ2-7; 7 bases match TRBD1. V lost 2 bases and J lost 3; bases outside the gene matches: 14. Germline-derived CDR1 and CDR2 are SGHNT and YYREEE (reference sequence). The CDR3 is made up of 17 amino acids. The CDR3 DNA sequence: TGTGCCAGCAGCTTCACAGGGGCGCCCCTTCTTCACTACGAGCAGTACTTC. Translating it yields CASSFTGAPLLHYEQYF. Using reference TRBV5-4 and TRBJ2-7 for the parts outside the CDR3, the full variable domain is ETGVTQSPTHLIKTRGQQVTLRCSSQSGHNTVSWYQQALGQGPQFIFQYYREEENGRGNFPPRFSGLQFPNYSSELNVNALELDDSALYLCASSFTGAPLLHYEQYFGPGTRLTVT.

This clonotype has ten or more counts. The genes are TRBV20-1 and TRBJ1-5; 9 bases are a match to TRBD1. CDR1 and CDR2 (germline): DFQATT, SNEGSKA (reference sequence). J lost 7 bases, V lost 2 bases, and 12 bases had no gene match. The length of the CDR3 is 16 residues. DNA of the CDR3: TGCAGTGCTAGACTCACCGGGACAGGGATTGGACAGCCCCAGCATTTT. Translated, it gives CSARLTGTGIGQPQHF.